The TCR beta chain under discussion was sequenced for a study of T cells in Graves' hyperthyroidism and ophthalmopathy. Across the study: It was at initial diagnosis, before any treatment, that peripheral blood was collected.

RNA transcripts were the template for amplifying TCR beta CDR3 regions. The HTBI set primed first-round TCR CDR3 RT-PCR. Using its own MiXCR run on the multiplex PCR reads, TCRdb lists one record per CDR3 protein. The sample includes 490,000 or so distinct CDR3 sequences, just under 20% of them seen just once. Study-wide results and caveats: Most clonotypes expanded in the thyroid (above 0.001) were also present in blood.

This clonotype was seen only once. Its antigen is undetermined. Pregnant or lactating patients were excluded, as were those with uncontrolled infection or other autoimmune disease. CDR1 is SGDLS and CDR2 is YYNGEE in the germline V gene. This CDR3 has 16 residues. V lost 6 bases and J lost 6; bases outside the gene matches: 10. The TCR was taken from a man aged 40-49 years with Graves' ophthalmopathy. The sample taken for sequencing was blood. The chain links TRBV9 to TRBJ2-2, with TRBD1 matching over 11 bases. CDR3 loop: CASTPRGTGGPGELFF. DNA for the CDR3: TGTGCCAGCACCCCACGGGGGACAGGGGGTCCCGGGGAGCTGTTTTTT.